This T cell receptor (beta chain) was captured in a study of T cells in Graves' hyperthyroidism and ophthalmopathy. The sample holds many counts of this clonotype. The CDR3 runs to 15 residues. The V gene's germline CDR1 is SGHTA and CDR2 FQGNSA. The V and J ends lost 1 base and 3 bases respectively, with 10 bases between them. Researchers took RNA transcripts and amplified the TCR beta CDR3 regions from them. In the first-round RT-PCR of the TCR CDR3, the HTBI primer set was used. MiXCR, run by TCRdb on the multiplex PCR reads, gives a single entry per CDR3 protein. The sample includes under 350,000 distinct CDR3 sequences, less than 30% of them seen just once.

Sequenced material: blood. The chain links TRBV7-2 to TRBJ1-5; no reliable D call. This receptor was taken from a man between 35 and 55 years old with Graves' hyperthyroidism that later progressed to Graves' ophthalmopathy. CDR3: CASSLGSAINQPQHF. The CDR3 region has the DNA TGTGCCAGCAGCTTAGGGTCAGCGATCAATCAGCCCCAGCATTTT.